This entry lists 26 T cell receptor beta chains sequenced from one sample in a study of OX40 agonist ivuxolimab in advanced cancers. Clones were sequenced by immunoSEQ multiplex PCR, and TCRdb holds only the in-frame ones, with some missing. In the table there are roughly 76,000 clones, 88% of which are singletons. Sequencing used CD4+ or CD8+ T cells sorted from blood, obtained in a trial of the OX40 agonist ivuxolimab. These receptors were taken from an adult with an advanced solid tumor such as melanoma, head and neck, liver or kidney cancer.

The genes are TRBV6-6 and TRBJ1-1; no firm D call. CDR1 is MNHNY, CDR2 SVGAGI, per germline (reference sequence). The CDR3 spans 14 residues. The V end lost 0 bases, the J end lost 0 bases, and 5 bases lay between the germline ends. The CDR3: CASSYSRVNTEAFF. The CDR3 DNA reads as TGTGCCAGCAGTTACTCCCGGGTGAACACTGAAGCTTTCTTT.

The V gene is TRBV27, the J gene TRBJ2-3; 12 bases line up with TRBD2. Germline loops: CDR1 MNHEY, CDR2 SMNVEV (reference sequence). The CDR3 spans 16 residues. Losses at the gene ends were 4 bases for V and 2 bases for J; bases not matched to a gene: 4. The CDR3 DNA is TGTGCCAGCAGTTGGCTAGCGGGGGGGGCCACAGATACGCAGTATTTT. This codes for CASSWLAGGATDTQYF.

The chain links TRBV11-2 to TRBJ1-1; D is unresolved. Per the germline V gene, CDR1 is SGHAT and CDR2 is FQNNGV. Trimming pared 8 bases from V and 3 bases from J, leaving 7 bases between. The CDR3 covers 11 residues. The CDR3: CASGLDTEAFF. The DNA of the CDR3 is TGTGCCAGCGGCCTAGACACTGAAGCTTTCTTT.

Only a few counts were recorded for this clone. The chain is built from TRBV7-8 and TRBJ1-2; D is perhaps TRBD1 (6 bases). Looked up from germline, CDR1 is SGHVS and CDR2 is FQNEAQ. V dropped 3 bases and J dropped 3 bases, with 14 bases sitting between them. The CDR3 runs to 15 residues. CDR3 sequence: CASSFPQGRDYGYTF. The CDR3 DNA follows: TGTGCCAGCAGCTTCCCCCAGGGGCGCGACTATGGCTACACCTTC. Looking up the rest from reference TRBV7-8 and TRBJ1-2 gives the full variable domain: GAGVSQSPRYKVAKRGQDVALRCDPISGHVSLFWYQQALGQGPEFLTYFQNEAQLDKSGLPSDRFFAERPEGSVSTLKIQRTQQEDSAVYLCASSFPQGRDYGYTFGSGTRLTVV.

The gene calls are TRBV7-8 and TRBJ2-7, with a possible D match to TRBD1 (5 bases). CDR1 is SGHVS, CDR2 FQNEAQ, per germline. V lost 5 bases, J lost 10 bases, and 12 bases lay in between. The CDR3 totals 11 residues. CDR3 loop: CASSNHRKQYF. The DNA for the CDR3 is TGTGCCAGCAGCAACCACAGGAAACAGTACTTC.

The V and J genes are TRBV7-3 and TRBJ2-5; TRBD2 matches 7 bases. Germline trimming cut 2 bases from V and 4 bases from J; bases unmatched to any gene: 7. Germline V gene sequence: CDR1 SGHTA, CDR2 FQGTGA. The CDR3 spans 15 residues. This CDR3 is CASSLLGLEGETQYF. DNA for the CDR3: TGTGCCAGCAGCTTACTTGGACTAGAGGGAGAGACCCAGTACTTC.

This sequence joins TRBV6-1 and TRBJ2-3; TRBD2 agrees at 7 bases. V was clipped by 1 base and J by 3 bases; unmatched bases: 1. The CDR3 is 14 amino acids. Germline loops: CDR1 MNHNS, CDR2 SASEGT. The CDR3 protein is CASSEGEGTDTQYF. The CDR3 DNA reads as TGTGCCAGCAGTGAAGGGGAGGGGACAGATACGCAGTATTTT.

The V and J genes are TRBV11-2 and TRBJ1-1, with a tentative D call TRBD1 (5 bases). The CDR3 consists of 15 residues. CDR1 is SGHAT, CDR2 FQNNGV, per germline. V lost 5 bases and J 0 bases, leaving 13 bases between the germline ends. For the CDR3, the DNA is TGTGCCAGCAGCCCGGTCGGACACATGAACACTGAAGCTTTCTTT. Protein: CASSPVGHMNTEAFF.

The CDR3 DNA follows: TGTGCCAGCAGCAAGATCCCACCCTTTTCCTCCTACAATGAGCAGTTCTTC. Protein sequence: CASSKIPPFSSYNEQFF. The chain uses TRBV11-3 and TRBJ2-1, with no clear D. Germline lookup yields CDR1 SGHNT and CDR2 YENEEA. This CDR3 is built from 17 residues. Trimming pared 5 bases from V and 0 bases from J, leaving 17 bases between.

CDR3 nucleotides: TGTGCCAGCAGCTTGTTGGGCCGAGCCAAAAACATTCAGTACTTC. Translation: CASSLLGRAKNIQYF. V and J are TRBV5-6 and TRBJ2-4; D gene uncertain. Trimming removed 1 base from V and 0 bases from J, with 8 bases in between. Germline CDR1 SGHDT, CDR2 YYEEEE. The CDR3 has 15 residues.

This chain uses TRBV7-2 with TRBJ2-5; weak D call: TRBD2 (6 bases). The germline V gene encodes CDR1 SGHTA and CDR2 FQGNSA. There are 11 residues in the CDR3. Deletions cut 3 bases from V and 10 bases from J, with 9 bases between. In DNA form, the CDR3 reads TGTGCCAGCAGCTTTTGGGGGGACCAGTACTTC. This codes for CASSFWGDQYF.

The rearrangement uses TRBV18 and TRBJ2-7; D remains unclear. Germline V CDR1 and CDR2: KGHSH, LQKENI. V was pared by 3 bases and J by 5 bases, with 8 bases between. The CDR3 is 12 residues long. The DNA of the CDR3 is TGTGCCAGCTCACCCGACCTGGACGAGCAGTACTTC. Protein product: CASSPDLDEQYF.

The CDR3 region is CASAYGTDTQYF. CDR3 DNA sequence: TGTGCCAGCGCTTACGGCACAGATACGCAGTATTTT. This sequence joins TRBV2 and TRBJ2-3; no firm D call. Germline CDR1 SNHLY, CDR2 FYNNEI. The CDR3 spans 12 residues. The V end lost 8 bases, the J end lost 1 base, and 7 bases lay between the germline ends.

The chain combines TRBV9 with TRBJ1-4; TRBD1 is a possible D gene (5 bases). The CDR3 loop spans 15 amino acids. The germline gives CDR1 SGDLS, CDR2 YYNGEE. V lost 4 bases and J 7 bases, leaving 17 bases between the germline ends. CDR3 nucleotides: TGTGCCAGCAGCCCCCCGGGGACCGCCCCTGAAAAACTGTTTTTT. It encodes CASSPPGTAPEKLFF.

This chain links TRBV15 with TRBJ2-1; TRBD1 is a possible D gene (6 bases). Germline V gene data show CDR1 as LNHNV and CDR2 as YYDKDF (reference sequence). The CDR3 is made up of 13 amino acids. Trimming removed 0 bases at V and 8 bases at J, with 8 bases between. The CDR3 loop reads CATSRDEGDEQFF. The CDR3 DNA sequence: TGTGCCACCAGCAGAGATGAGGGGGATGAGCAGTTCTTC. The full variable domain, in which reference TRBV15 and TRBJ2-1 provide the parts outside the CDR3, is DAMVIQNPRYQVTQFGKPVTLSCSQTLNHNVMYWYQQKSSQAPKLLFHYYDKDFNNEADTPDNFQSRRPNTSFCFLDIRSPGLGDTAMYLCATSRDEGDEQFFGPGTRLTVL.

The gene calls are TRBV6-1 and TRBJ2-1; possibly TRBD1 for D (5 bases). Trimming stripped 6 bases from V and 10 bases from J, with 13 bases between. The CDR3 sequence is 12 residues long. The germline CDR1 and CDR2 sequences are MNHNS and SASEGT. CDR3 sequence reads: CASSLAGQEQFF. Written as DNA, the CDR3 is TGTGCCAGCAGCTTGGCAGGGCAGGAGCAGTTCTTC.

This clone was detected a few times. J is TRBJ1-5 and V is TRBV19; 7 bases are shared with TRBD1. The CDR3 spans 14 residues. The germline CDR1 and CDR2 sequences are LNHDA and SQIVND (reference sequence). V shed 6 bases, J shed 3 bases, and the junction held 5 bases outside the gene matches. For the CDR3, the DNA is TGTGCCAGTAGGGGACAGATAAACAATCAGCCCCAGCATTTT. Its translation: CASRGQINNQPQHF.

CDR3 coding DNA: TGTGCCAGCACCCAAGGACTAGCGGGAGGAGAGCAGTACTTC. Translation gives CASTQGLAGGEQYF. The J gene is TRBJ2-7, the V gene TRBV6-1, with TRBD2 identical over 14 bases. The J segment lost 7 bases and the V segment lost 7 bases, leaving 6 bases of the junction unmatched. Germline lookup yields CDR1 MNHNS and CDR2 SASEGT. This CDR3 has 14 residues.

CDR3 sequence reads: CAVGGVAGATDTQYF. CDR3 nucleotides: TGTGCAGTCGGCGGGGTAGCGGGAGCTACAGATACGCAGTATTTT. This rearrangement joins TRBV19 to TRBJ2-3, with TRBD2 identical over 9 bases. The CDR3 runs to 15 residues. The germline V gene encodes CDR1 LNHDA and CDR2 SQIVND (reference sequence).

This chain joins TRBV6-1 and TRBJ2-7, with D possibly TRBD1 on 5 matching bases. The germline CDR1 and CDR2 sequences are MNHNS and SASEGT. Trimming stripped 4 bases from V and 4 bases from J, with 17 bases between. The length of the CDR3 is 15 residues. The CDR3 reads CASSVQDGRIYEQYF. The CDR3 DNA sequence: TGTGCCAGCAGTGTACAGGACGGGCGGATTTACGAGCAGTACTTC.

In the case of this clone: Other DNA variants within this sample encode the same CDR3. The chain is built from TRBV14 and TRBJ2-7; no clear D gene. Trimming took off 1 base at V and 3 bases at J, with 1 base between the two ends. The CDR3 extends over 11 amino acids. Looked up from germline, CDR1 is SGHDN and CDR2 is FVKESK. CDR3 sequence: CASSQGYEQYF. Here the CDR3 DNA reads TGTGCCAGCAGCCAAGGCTACGAGCAGTACTTC.

The V and J genes are TRBV27 and TRBJ2-1, with 7 bases matching TRBD2. CDR1 MNHEY and CDR2 SMNVEV come from the germline V gene (reference sequence). This CDR3 comprises 15 residues. J was trimmed by 5 bases and V by 2 bases; bases with no gene match: 6. In DNA, the CDR3 is TGTGCCAGCAGTTTACGCGGGAGTTCTAACAATGAGCAGTTCTTC. Its protein product is CASSLRGSSNNEQFF.

The chain links TRBV10-2 to TRBJ2-1; 11 bases agree with TRBD2. The CDR3 totals 16 residues. CDR1 is WSHSY and CDR2 is SAAADI in the germline V gene. With V trimmed by 2 bases and J by 2 bases, 2 bases remained unmatched. CDR3 loop: CASSETSGRPYNEQFF. Written as DNA, the CDR3 is TGCGCCAGCAGTGAGACTAGCGGGAGACCCTACAATGAGCAGTTCTTC.

The chain has TRBV5-4 and TRBJ2-5, with D uncertain. V lost 5 bases and J lost 5, with 13 bases in between. This CDR3 spans 13 amino acids. CDR1 is SGHNT and CDR2 is YYREEE in the germline V gene (reference sequence). Here the CDR3 DNA reads TGTGCCAGCAGTCCGATGGGCCGGGAGACCCAGTACTTC. Amino acids: CASSPMGRETQYF.

This clone was counted a few times. The gene calls are TRBV7-2 and TRBJ2-3; TRBD2 agrees at 8 bases. The V segment lost 5 bases and the J segment 6 bases; nucleotides outside the gene matches: 10. This CDR3 is 15 amino acids long. CDR1 and CDR2 from the germline V gene are SGHTA and FQGNSA. The CDR3 DNA reads as TGTGCCAGCAGCATACTAGCGGAGTCCATGGATACGCAGTATTTT. Amino acid sequence: CASSILAESMDTQYF.

This clone was found once. This chain joins TRBV30 and TRBJ2-3; the D gene is possibly TRBD2 (6 bases). CDR3 length: 15 residues. Trimming pared 4 bases from V and 0 bases from J, leaving 14 bases between. Germline CDR1 and CDR2: GTSNPN and SVGIG (reference sequence). The CDR3 DNA reads as TGTGCCTGGAATGGTGTGGGACTTAGCACAGATACGCAGTATTTT. It specifies CAWNGVGLSTDTQYF. The full variable domain, its missing parts supplied by reference TRBV30 and TRBJ2-3, is SQTIHQWPATLVQPVGSPLSLECTVEGTSNPNLYWYRQAAGRGLQLLFYSVGIGQISSEVPQNLSASRPQDRQFILSSKKLLLSDSGFYLCAWNGVGLSTDTQYFGPGTRLTVL.